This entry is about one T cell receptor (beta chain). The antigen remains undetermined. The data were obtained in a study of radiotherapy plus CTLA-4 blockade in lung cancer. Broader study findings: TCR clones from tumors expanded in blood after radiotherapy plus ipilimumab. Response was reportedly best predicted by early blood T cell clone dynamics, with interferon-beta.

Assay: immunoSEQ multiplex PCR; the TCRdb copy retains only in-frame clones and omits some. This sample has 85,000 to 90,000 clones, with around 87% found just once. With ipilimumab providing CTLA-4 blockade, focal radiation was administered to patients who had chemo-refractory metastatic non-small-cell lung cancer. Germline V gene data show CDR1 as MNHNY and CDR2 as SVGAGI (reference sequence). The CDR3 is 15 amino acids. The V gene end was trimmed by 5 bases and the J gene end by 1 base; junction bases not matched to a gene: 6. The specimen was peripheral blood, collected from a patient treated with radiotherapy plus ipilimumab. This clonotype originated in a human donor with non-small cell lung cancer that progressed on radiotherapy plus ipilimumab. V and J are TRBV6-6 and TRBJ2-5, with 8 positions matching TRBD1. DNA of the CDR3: TGTGCCAGCAGTACGACGGACAGGGCCCAAGAGACCCAGTACTTC. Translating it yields CASSTTDRAQETQYF.